This T cell receptor (beta chain) is drawn from a study of T cells after yellow fever vaccination (dated by TCRdb to about 2019). Turning to the overall study: The SMART-Seq v4 Ultra Low Input RNA kit was used to prepare libraries from fractions with low cell numbers. To follow T-cell clones before and after primary and booster YFV17D yellow fever vaccination, bulk TCR alpha and beta repertoires were sequenced over time. Two healthy male donors, one aged 18 to 30 and one aged 30 to 40 years, were included in the cohort. Blood samples were taken at several timepoints before and after primary and secondary immunization, and bulk PBMC replicates and cell subsets were isolated.

Reading the label with the study, this specimen's treatment or condition is: live attenuated yellow fever vaccine strain. PBMCs were isolated from peripheral blood using a standard Ficoll-Paque protocol. Dynabeads CD4 and CD8 positive selection kits were used to isolate CD4 and CD8 T-cell fractions. TriZol was used to extract RNA from bulk PBMCs, CD4 and CD8 fractions, and dextramer-positive and dextramer-negative fractions. This clonotype has just a few counts. The antigen it recognizes is unknown. The record has no base qualities; no much larger clone is one base away. Synthesis of TCR cDNA relied on 5'RACE template switching, a step that introduced a universal primer site along with unique molecular identifiers. Priming of cDNA synthesis was performed from both the TCR alpha and TCR beta constant segments. Library amplification used two PCR steps, and the second PCR step added sample barcodes and sequencing adapters. Sequencing of the libraries was done on either Illumina HiSeq 2500 (2x100 bp) or NovaSeq (2x150 bp). The published analysis was carried out like this. MIGEC handled demultiplexing of reads and collapsing into UMI consensus sequences, while MiXCR performed V(D)J alignment. Clonotypes responding to the vaccine were identified with edgeR on replicate PBMC samples, with the criteria of FDR below 0.01 and a log2 fold change above 5 up to day 15. Each bulk clonotype was labeled CD4 or CD8 based on which sequenced repertoire, CD4 or CD8, contained the clonotype at higher abundance. TCRdb took the public reads, trimmed them with fastp at Q25, ran MiXCR for clone calling and kept in-frame beta chains. A single entry per CDR3 protein holds the most common genes and DNA from its merged rows. TCRdb's processing, not the study's, gives the V and J calls here. This sample has 200,000 to 250,000 distinct CDR3 sequences in its table, and 6.9% of those were observed once. Approximately 0.85% of the sample lies in the top ten.

The full study reports these points: Because only a couple of donors were included in the study, the extent to which the findings can be generalized is limited. Compared with the primary T-cell response, the secondary T-cell response was weaker but faster, peaking on day 5 rather than day 15. After the booster, most clones that had expanded after primary vaccination were detected again (around 97% of CD4 and around 88% of CD8), suggesting broad maintenance of memory. A small fraction of clonotypes appeared in both the CD4 and CD8 compartments, likely as a result of convergent recombination. Computational filtering was required because FACS-sorted repertoires could contain abundant contaminating clonotypes from the bulk population.

This TCR came from a man between 25 and 39 years old who received the YFV17D yellow fever vaccine. Here the sequenced sample was CD4+ T cells sorted from PBMCs, taken 15 days after the yellow fever booster vaccination.

The nucleotide sequence reads as follows: TGCAGCGTTGAGTTCGGGACAGGGGAGACCCAGTACTTC. Its amino acids are CSVEFGTGETQYF. The chain links TRBV29-1 with TRBJ2-5, with 9 bases in between that match TRBD1. CDR1 and CDR2 (SQVTM, ANQGSEA) derive from the germline V gene. The CDR3 runs 13 amino acids, cysteine and phenylalanine included. CDR3 DNA only is kept here, 39 bases in frame from base 1. The germline V end is reduced by 3 bases and the J end by 5 bases; junction bases left unmatched: 4.